Listed below are T cell receptor beta chains from one sample, sequenced in a study. TCRdb used MiXCR to reprocess the RT-PCR reads, holding one entry per CDR3 protein. Among around 700,000 distinct CDR3 sequences listed, 14% were seen once. The sequencing sample was made of memory CD4+ T cells from blood. These receptor sequences come from a female donor in good health, serving as a healthy control. Both conserved end residues are part of each CDR3. The order of the fields is clone size, D gene, J gene, V gene, CDR3 protein, CDR3 DNA. D genes are given only for firm matches. Clone size is stated in some rows and not others, as once, few, many or a class when expanded.

>NA|NA|TRBJ2-3|TRBV5-1
CASRLLGPPGTDTQYF
TGCGCCAGCAGACTTCTTGGCCCCCCGGGCACAGATACGCAGTATTTT
>NA|NA|TRBJ1-1|TRBV9
CASSVGRTGEAFF
TGTGCCAGCAGCGTAGGAAGGACGGGTGAAGCTTTCTTT
>many|NA|TRBJ2-5|TRBV12-3/TRBV12-4
CASSFFETQYF
TGTGCCAGCAGTTTTTTTGAGACCCAGTACTTC
>many|TRBD1|TRBJ1-2|TRBV20-1
CSARNRDSGYTF
TGCAGTGCTAGAAACAGGGACAGCGGCTACACCTTC
>few|NA|TRBJ2-5|TRBV2
CASTLQGREETQYF
TGTGCCAGCACTTTACAGGGAAGGGAAGAGACCCAGTACTTC
>many|NA|TRBJ2-2|TRBV10-3
CATRPIAGPGELFF
TGTGCCACCAGGCCAATCGCCGGACCCGGGGAGCTGTTTTTT
>many|NA|TRBJ1-1|TRBV6-5
CATIRPGDTEAFF
TGTGCCACCATTCGGCCAGGCGACACTGAAGCTTTCTTT
>NA|NA|TRBJ2-7|TRBV7-2
CASSLNQGAEQYF
TGTGCCAGCAGCTTAAATCAGGGAGCTGAGCAGTACTTC
>few|NA|TRBJ2-4|TRBV20-1
CSARGLNIQYF
TGCAGTGCGCGCGGTTTAAACATTCAGTACTTC
>few|NA|TRBJ1-5|TRBV5-5
CASTLDPEQPQHF
TGTGCCAGCACCCTTGACCCAGAACAGCCCCAGCATTTT
>NA|NA|TRBJ2-2|TRBV30
CAWSNGYTNTGELFF
TGTGCCTGGAGTAATGGATACACGAACACCGGGGAGCTGTTTTTT
>NA|TRBD1|TRBJ1-1|TRBV20-1
CSPKTGGTEAFF
TGCAGTCCAAAGACAGGGGGCACTGAAGCTTTCTTT
>NA|NA|TRBJ1-2|TRBV25-1
CASSDSHGYGYTF
TGTGCCAGCAGTGATAGCCATGGCTATGGCTACACCTTC
>many|NA|TRBJ2-7|TRBV12-3/TRBV12-4
CASSFQGGSYEQYF
TGTGCCAGCAGTTTTCAGGGCGGCTCCTACGAGCAGTACTTC
>many|NA|TRBJ2-3|TRBV12-3/TRBV12-4
CASRDHTTDTQYF
TGTGCCAGCAGGGACCACACGACAGATACGCAGTATTTT
>NA|TRBD1|TRBJ1-3|TRBV6-6
CASSQQGPYSGNTIYF
TGTGCCAGCAGTCAACAGGGGCCCTACTCTGGAAACACCATATATTTT
>few|NA|TRBJ2-5|TRBV5-1
CASKWESQETQYF
TGCGCCAGCAAATGGGAGTCCCAAGAGACCCAGTACTTC
>few|NA|TRBJ2-3|TRBV20-1
CSAISGADTQYF
TGCAGTGCAATTAGTGGGGCAGATACGCAGTATTTT
>many|NA|TRBJ2-7|TRBV7-9
CASSSISYEQYF
TGTGCCAGCAGCTCCATCTCTTACGAGCAGTACTTC
>few|NA|TRBJ2-7|TRBV7-2
CASSLAFGGTPYEQYF
TGTGCCAGCAGCTTAGCGTTCGGGGGAACCCCCTACGAGCAGTACTTC
>few|NA|TRBJ1-1|TRBV15
CATRGGGFNTEAFF
TGTGCCACCAGGGGAGGAGGCTTTAACACTGAAGCTTTCTTT
>many|NA|TRBJ2-5|TRBV7-2
CASSLEAEETQYF
TGTGCCAGCAGCTTGGAGGCGGAAGAGACCCAGTACTTC